This TCR beta chain comes out of a study of OX40 agonist ivuxolimab in advanced cancers. Notes on the research overall: Ivuxolimab was an agonistic, fully human IgG2 monoclonal antibody directed against OX40 (CD134), a costimulatory receptor. Intravenous ivuxolimab was administered to patients every 2 weeks at six dose levels: 0.01, 0.1, 0.3, 1.5, 3 and 10 mg/kg. Of the 50 or so patients in dose escalation, around 19 had hepatocellular carcinoma, some 15 had melanoma, 9 had renal cell carcinoma and 9 had head and neck cancer. A male proportion of 70% to 90% and a mean age of around 60 years, ranging from about 20 to 79, were recorded for the dose-escalation cohort. Patients were allowed to have had prior anti-PD-1, anti-PD-L1 or anti-CTLA-4 therapy, and more than 30% of the dose-escalation patients had previously received checkpoint inhibitors. Partial responses occurred in three dose-escalation patients: two with cutaneous melanoma and one with hepatocellular carcinoma. Peripheral TCRbeta sequencing was intended to test whether TCR sequence diversity was altered and clonal T-cell expansion was caused by ivuxolimab. The paper describes the monotherapy dose-escalation part (N ≈ 50 patients) of the phase I trial of ivuxolimab. Overall study results and their limits: On average, CD8+ T cells showed more expanded clones than CD4+ T cells after ivuxolimab. At doses of 0.1 to 3.0 mg/kg, clonal expansion of both CD4+ and CD8+ blood T cells was observed from baseline to week 6. Which antigens the clonally expanded peripheral T cells were specific for was not determined. Low levels of normalized T-cell clonal expansion were also shown by some nonresponding patients. In the 0.1-3.0 mg/kg groups, partial responders were among the patients with the lowest normalized peripheral clonal expansion, particularly in CD8+ T cells.

Worth noting for this clone: Its antigen is not yet known. No per-base quality is available; no much larger clone lies one base away.

Measured from the cysteine to the phenylalanine, the CDR3 is 11 residues long. CDR3 DNA only is kept here, 33 bases in frame from base 1. CDR1 is given as MNHEY and CDR2 as SVGAGI, both from the germline V gene. Trimming removed 8 bases from V and 10 bases from J, leaving 14 bases between the germline ends. The trial excluded patients who had a history of autoimmune disease or who were on systemic immunosuppression. Peripheral blood for TCR sequencing was collected from all dose cohorts at baseline, on cycle 4 day 1, and on cycle 7 day 1. The samples were taken from a phase I, first-in-human, multicenter, open-label dose-escalation trial of ivuxolimab. The trial enrolled adults with locally advanced or metastatic head and neck squamous cell, hepatocellular, melanoma or renal cell carcinoma. Before TCR sequencing, CD4+ and CD8+ T cells were separately sorted from peripheral blood. Genomic DNA was isolated from the sorted cells so that the TCRbeta CDR3 region could be sequenced. The immunoSEQ Assay was used to sequence the TCRbeta CDR3 regions. The immuneACCESS repertoire file appears here via TCRdb, limited to in-frame rearrangements. These files lack a portion of the clones; in checked studies, under half of the deficit traces to unresolved V genes, and the cause of the others is not known. This sample comprises approximately 80,000 clones, 89% of them detected only once. The ten largest make up roughly 0.19% of the sample.

The TCR was taken from an adult with an advanced solid tumor such as melanoma, head and neck, liver or kidney cancer. The rearrangement combines TRBV6-5 with TRBJ1-1; matching of 5 bases hints at TRBD1 as the D gene. The material was CD4+ or CD8+ T cells sorted from blood, obtained in a trial of the OX40 agonist ivuxolimab. The CDR3 amino acid sequence is: CASGSRGRAFF. The DNA sequence is as follows: TGTGCCAGCGGCTCAAGGGGTAGAGCTTTCTTT.